The entry below describes one T cell receptor beta chain. Its target antigen remains unknown. The record has no base qualities; no much larger clone is one base away. What the treatment or condition label conveys for this sample: around 19 received Ad26.COV2.S at low or high dose, single or two shots; about 5 received placebo; per-sample allocation not given. For vaccine and placebo recipients, the sequenced repertoires came from samples collected on day 63 after the first injection. In Cohort 1b, more than 20 adults aged 18-55 years were enrolled at a single site in Boston, USA, between 29 July and 7 August 2020. Ad26.COV2.S was a replication-incompetent adenovirus type 26 vector that expressed a prefusion-stabilized SARS-CoV-2 spike protein derived from the original Wuhan strain. The data derive from a study of Ad26.COV2.S vaccination and SARS-CoV-2 variants (dated by TCRdb to the early 2020s). Broadly, across the study: Vaccine-arm donors came from COV1001, a multicentre, randomized, double-blind, placebo-controlled phase I-IIa trial of Ad26.COV2.S in healthy adults. Trial participants were randomized into five groups of five, in which low-dose or high-dose Ad26.COV2.S was given once or twice, or placebo was given on both occasions. Blinding of investigators to trial group allocation was maintained during experiments and outcome assessment. Dosing of Ad26.COV2.S was intramuscular, at either 5x10^10 or 1x10^11 viral particles, delivered as one shot or as two shots spaced 56 days apart. TCRbeta repertoire sequencing was used to assess the specificity and breadth of SARS-CoV-2-reactive T cell receptors after Ad26.COV2.S vaccination. A total of 32 samples were included in the TCR-sequenced set, comprising roughly 20 Ad26.COV2.S vaccine recipients, 5 placebo recipients and 8 SARS-CoV-2 convalescent individuals.

What the research found in general, with its limitations: After vaccination, spike-specific CD8+ and CD4+ T cell responses were reported to show substantial breadth. The authors noted that total T cell responses may have been underestimated by the TCR breadth and depth analyses. Comparing responses between vaccine doses or regimens was not something the study was powered to do. Vaccine and placebo recipients had comparable non-spike TCR breadth, which fits with the vaccine containing only spike. Compared with placebo recipients, Ad26.COV2.S recipients showed higher spike-specific TCR breadth (P = 0.0014).

The immunoSEQ Assay was the method used to sequence TCRbeta CDR3 regions. After extraction, genomic DNA underwent amplification by bias-controlled multiplex PCR, followed by high-throughput sequencing. The paper's data handling went like this. To quantify the absolute abundance of each unique TCRbeta CDR3 region, sequences were collapsed and filtered. T cell fraction was estimated by normalizing TCRbeta template counts to usable DNA, with usable DNA measured through amplification of reference genes found in all nucleated cells. Repertoire TCRs were annotated as SARS-CoV-2-specific by exact matching of V gene, CDR3 amino acid sequence and J gene to a known reactive TCR set. The reference SARS-CoV-2 TCR set came from MIRA and was filtered for enrichment in COVID-19-positive ImmuneCODE repertoires, removing public or cross-reactive TCRs. Using the MIRA antigens, annotated TCRs were further analysed by specific ORF or by position within an ORF. Breadth was defined as annotated unique rearrangements over total unique productive rearrangements; depth was the summed frequency of those rearrangements. TCR breadth was compared between groups using two-sided Wilcoxon rank-sum tests. TCRdb stores this immuneACCESS table with in-frame sequences only. Part of the clones is absent; in the studies checked, under half of the shortfall reflects unresolved V genes, and no reason is known for the rest. Clone size and V and J calls were adopted from that table, with D and trimming inferred from the DNA. In all, the sample holds 300,000 to 400,000 clones, and approximately 87% of those were seen once. The ten largest clones represent about 5% of the sample.

Via the germline V gene (reference sequence), CDR1 is LNHDA and CDR2 SQIVND. CDR3 length: 13 amino acids, cysteine to phenylalanine. CDR3 DNA is the only sequence kept; it has 39 bases, read in frame from the first base. V gives up 7 bases and J gives up 4 bases, and the segment between their germline ends measures 12 bases. The input for sequencing was peripheral blood, taken in a trial of Ad26.COV2.S vaccine versus placebo. This clonotype was obtained from a person between 18 and 65 years old who received the Ad26.COV2.S COVID-19 vaccine or a placebo. The V gene is TRBV19 and the J gene is TRBJ2-3; no D segment can be confidently identified. The CDR3 here reads CASTHPSSDTQYF. The DNA sequence is given as TGTGCCAGTACCCACCCCTCCTCAGATACGCAGTATTTT.